This TCR beta chain was observed in a study of blood T cells in healthy people across ages. Study overall: Every two T cells gave about one barcoded beta molecule via template switching.

This clonotype was counted a few times. Its antigen is as yet unknown. Study results and limitations: No conclusive comparison of naive versus antigen-experienced cells was possible with unsorted PBMCs.

Then a second PCR, running about 6 to 11 cycles, was carried out with a sample-barcoded 5' primer and a J-beta primer mix. Each cDNA was tagged by a template-switch adaptor containing 12 random nucleotides. TCRdb used MiXCR to reprocess the 5' RACE reads, holding one entry per CDR3 protein. The sample comprises 1.5 million to 1.9 million distinct CDR3 sequences, roughly 43% of which are singletons, and around 4% rests with the top ten. Germline values: CDR1 SGDLS, CDR2 YYNGEE. This CDR3 comprises 18 residues. The chain carries TRBV9 and TRBJ2-1; 8 bases match TRBD2. Gene TRBJ2-7 matches the end of the DNA better, so the J call may be wrong. The sequence was obtained from a woman between 18 and 30 years old in good health. The specimen sequenced was blood. The CDR3 DNA is TGTGCCAGCAGCGTAATGGGCGGGGGGCCGAGCTCCTACAATGAGCAGTACTTC. Its protein product is CASSVMGGGPSSYNEQYF.